These T cell receptor beta chains were read from a single sample in a study of T-cell memory formation after mild COVID-19. TCRdb called the 5' RACE reads again in MiXCR, with one record for every CDR3 protein. The table lists about 270,000 distinct CDR3 sequences, around 15% of them singletons. The sample taken for sequencing was PBMCs or a T cell subset sorted from them (not recorded which). The receptors derive from a man in his late teens or twenties who had mild COVID-19 (a few samples of this study predate the infection). Cell type and time point are not known. Each CDR3 is given with its conserved first and last residue. The order of the fields is V gene, J gene, clone size, CDR3 protein. Only some rows state a clone size, as once, few, many or a class for expanded clones.

TRBV4-1	TRBJ2-2	.	CARSQVGGGSGELFF
TRBV5-6	TRBJ1-5	.	CASSIGDQPQHF
TRBV19	TRBJ1-3	.	CASSRLSSDNTIYF
TRBV5-1	TRBJ2-2	.	CASSSSGTVVNTGELFF
TRBV12-3/TRBV12-4	TRBJ1-2	few	CASSPGQYYGYTF
TRBV20-1	TRBJ2-2	.	CSARGDGTGGYTGELFF
TRBV11-2	TRBJ2-3	.	CASSLVQGVGTDTQYF
TRBV12-3/TRBV12-4	TRBJ1-1	.	CASSPSGQAPITEASF
TRBV18	TRBJ1-3	few	CASSPGTGSGNTIYF
TRBV4-3	TRBJ2-6	many	CASSQETQGTGANVLTF
TRBV27	TRBJ2-7	few	CASSHIPDEQYF
TRBV11-3	TRBJ2-1	many	CASSYSGGPLFF
TRBV7-2	TRBJ1-3	many	CASRLEGDTIYF
TRBV4-1	TRBJ1-4	few	CASSQSPRGEKLFF
TRBV29-1	TRBJ1-2	.	CSVDRGFYGYTF
TRBV6-2/TRBV6-3	TRBJ2-6	few	CASSTPQRGISRANVLTF
TRBV4-1	TRBJ2-2	few	CASSRVRASGGASTGELFF
TRBV29-1	TRBJ2-7	few	CSVLKLRGRFYEQYF
TRBV6-5	TRBJ2-7	few	CASSYSTLDTTYEQYF
TRBV3-1	TRBJ1-1	few	CASSRAGSEAFF
TRBV6-5	TRBJ1-6	few	CASTLAQGGNSPLHF
TRBV20-1	TRBJ1-2	few	CSAEGDGPYGYTF
TRBV25-1	TRBJ2-1	.	CATLRGTSYEQFF